Presented here are 12 T cell receptor beta chains from one specimen sequenced in a study of OX40 agonist ivuxolimab in advanced cancers. TCRdb's table, derived via immunoSEQ multiplex PCR, lists solely in-frame clones and lacks some. The repertoire has roughly 19,000 clones, approximately 82% of them found once; the top ten carry approximately 10%. The starting material was CD4+ or CD8+ T cells sorted from blood, obtained in a trial of the OX40 agonist ivuxolimab. The source is an adult with an advanced solid tumor such as melanoma, head and neck, liver or kidney cancer.

The V gene is TRBV6-5, the J gene TRBJ2-7, with D tentatively TRBD2 (6 bases). The CDR3 has 14 amino acids. Germline loops: CDR1 MNHEY, CDR2 SVGAGI. V lost 0 bases to trimming and J lost 6 bases, with 12 bases between them. The CDR3: CASSYSTRSSEQYF. The CDR3 nucleotides read TGTGCCAGCAGTTACTCGACTAGGTCCAGCGAGCAGTACTTC.

V gene TRBV29-1 combines with J gene TRBJ1-1, with D maybe TRBD1 (5 bases). Trimming stripped 7 bases from V and 0 bases from J, with 21 bases between. The V gene's germline CDR1 is SQVTM and CDR2 ANQGSEA. The CDR3 sequence is 16 residues long. CDR3 sequence (DNA): TGCAGCGCTCTTCCCGAGGACACCTTCATGAACACTGAAGCTTTCTTT. The encoded protein is CSALPEDTFMNTEAFF.

J is TRBJ1-1 and V is TRBV5-1, with D uncertain. Germline V gene sequence: CDR1 SGHRS, CDR2 YFSETQ. This CDR3 is 13 amino acids long. With 0 bases removed from V and 7 bases from J, the gap between germline ends came to 10 bases. CDR3 DNA: TGCGCCAGCAGCTTGGCCGCCGGGTTTGAAGCTTTCTTT. Protein product: CASSLAAGFEAFF.

The rearrangement links TRBV11-2 to TRBJ2-7; D gene uncertain. This CDR3 comprises 15 residues. The V end was cut by 4 bases, the J end by 2 bases, with 15 bases between. Germline assignment: CDR1 SGHAT and CDR2 FQNNGV. The CDR3 here is CASSSSRVGPYEQYF. The DNA for the CDR3 is TGTGCCAGCAGCTCCAGCCGCGTTGGTCCCTACGAGCAGTACTTC.

The chain is built from TRBV7-2 and TRBJ1-1; 8 bases map to TRBD1. CDR1 is SGHTA, CDR2 FQGNSA, per germline. This CDR3 has 14 residues. With 5 bases clipped from V and 8 bases from J, the junction kept 10 bases outside the gene matches. The CDR3 DNA sequence: TGTGCCAGCAGCGTACTTACAGGGGGGGACGAAGCTTTCTTT. This translates into CASSVLTGGDEAFF.

This sequence joins TRBV6-5 and TRBJ1-1; no clear D gene. V lost 4 bases and J lost 7, with 10 bases in between. The CDR3 consists of 12 residues. The germline gives CDR1 MNHEY, CDR2 SVGAGI. The CDR3 DNA follows: TGTGCCAGCAGTTCCCTGAAGGATGAAGCTTTCTTT. It codes for CASSSLKDEAFF.

This sequence joins TRBV28 and TRBJ1-2, with D tentatively TRBD1 (5 bases). The V gene lost 6 bases and the J gene lost 2 bases, with 16 bases spanning the gap. The CDR3 has 15 amino acids. Germline V gene sequence: CDR1 MDHEN, CDR2 SYDVKM. The CDR3 sequence is CASRGLSSRNYGYTF. CDR3 DNA sequence: TGTGCCAGCAGGGGACTTTCCTCAAGAAACTATGGCTACACCTTC.

This sequence joins TRBV10-3 and TRBJ2-7, with D maybe TRBD1 (5 bases). CDR3 length: 14 residues. Trimming took 6 bases from V and 3 from J, leaving 15 bases between them. CDR1 and CDR2 from the germline V gene are ENHRY and SYGVKD. Here the CDR3 reads CAIRSPGYHYEQYF. CDR3 nucleotide sequence: TGTGCCATCAGGAGTCCAGGGTACCACTACGAGCAGTACTTC.

The chain uses TRBV28 and TRBJ2-1, with TRBD2 identical over 12 bases. Trimming removed 10 bases from V and 7 bases from J; junction bases left unmatched: 8. This CDR3 is 14 amino acids long. Germline-derived CDR1 and CDR2 are MDHEN and SYDVKM. The CDR3 loop reads CAKTTSGSSNEQFF. CDR3 nucleotides: TGTGCCAAGACGACTAGCGGGAGCTCTAATGAGCAGTTCTTC.

This clone appeared once. The chain carries TRBV5-6 and TRBJ2-7; tentatively, D is TRBD2 (5 bases). The CDR3 contains 13 residues. In germline, CDR1 is SGHDT, CDR2 YYEEEE. V was trimmed by 4 bases and J by 4 bases, leaving 12 bases between them. CDR3 loop: CASSVDGKYEQYF. In DNA, the CDR3 is TGTGCCAGCAGCGTGGACGGGAAGTACGAGCAGTACTTC.

This chain links TRBV16 with TRBJ1-4; a weak D match, TRBD1 (6 bases). This CDR3 is 16 amino acids long. V was cut by 0 bases and J by 4 bases, with 12 bases left in between. Germline CDR1 reads KGHSY; CDR2 reads FQNENV. The DNA for the CDR3 is TGTGCCAGCAGCCAATCGGACGCAGGGGATAATGAAAAACTGTTTTTT. As protein: CASSQSDAGDNEKLFF.

V usage is TRBV5-1 and J usage is TRBJ2-7; D is unresolved. Germline V lookup: CDR1 SGHRS, CDR2 YFSETQ. The V end was cut by 1 base, the J end by 3 bases, with 2 bases between. This CDR3 has 11 residues. The DNA for the CDR3 is TGCGCCAGCAGCTTGAACTACGAGCAGTACTTC. Translated: CASSLNYEQYF.